One TCR beta chain is described in this entry. Its cognate antigen is unknown. This PCR relied on a set of 60 Vbeta primers and 13 Jbeta primers. Repertoires were generated with immunoSEQ multiplex PCR, while TCRdb's copy carries only in-frame clones and drops some. Found here are around 50,000 clones; the top ten clones hold 6.5% to 8%. This specimen comes from a study of cytomegalovirus exposure and HLA in healthy donors. Findings and limits, study-wide: The authors assumed roughly uniform sequencing depth across donors for presence/absence analyses. Several of the most significant clusters appeared, in a later analysis, to be linked to common viral pathogens.

All the people who gave samples were healthy bone marrow donors. Per germline, CDR1 MNHNS and CDR2 SASEGT. This CDR3 spans 13 amino acids. The V gene end was trimmed by 3 bases and the J gene end by 10 bases; junction bases not matched to a gene: 6. The clonotype was recovered from a woman aged 40 to 50 in good health and CMV-seronegative. The sequencing sample was made of PBMCs. V is TRBV6-1 and J is TRBJ2-1; TRBD1 matches 7 bases. The CDR3 loop is CASSETTGVEQFF. As DNA, the CDR3 is TGTGCCAGCAGTGAGACTACAGGGGTGGAGCAGTTCTTC.